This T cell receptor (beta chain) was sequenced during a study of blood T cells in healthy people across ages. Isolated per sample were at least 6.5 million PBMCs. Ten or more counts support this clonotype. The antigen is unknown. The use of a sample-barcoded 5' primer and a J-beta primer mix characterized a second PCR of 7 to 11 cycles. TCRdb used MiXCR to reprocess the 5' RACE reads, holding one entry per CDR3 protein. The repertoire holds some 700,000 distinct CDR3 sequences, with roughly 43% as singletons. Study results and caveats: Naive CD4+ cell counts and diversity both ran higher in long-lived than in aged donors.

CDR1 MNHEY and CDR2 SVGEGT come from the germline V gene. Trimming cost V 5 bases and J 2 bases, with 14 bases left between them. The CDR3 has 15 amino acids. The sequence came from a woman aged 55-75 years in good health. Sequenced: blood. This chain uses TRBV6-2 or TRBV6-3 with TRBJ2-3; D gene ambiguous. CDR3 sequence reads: CASSPGHSPTDTQYF. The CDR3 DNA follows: TGTGCCAGCAGTCCGGGTCATTCACCCACAGATACGCAGTATTTT.